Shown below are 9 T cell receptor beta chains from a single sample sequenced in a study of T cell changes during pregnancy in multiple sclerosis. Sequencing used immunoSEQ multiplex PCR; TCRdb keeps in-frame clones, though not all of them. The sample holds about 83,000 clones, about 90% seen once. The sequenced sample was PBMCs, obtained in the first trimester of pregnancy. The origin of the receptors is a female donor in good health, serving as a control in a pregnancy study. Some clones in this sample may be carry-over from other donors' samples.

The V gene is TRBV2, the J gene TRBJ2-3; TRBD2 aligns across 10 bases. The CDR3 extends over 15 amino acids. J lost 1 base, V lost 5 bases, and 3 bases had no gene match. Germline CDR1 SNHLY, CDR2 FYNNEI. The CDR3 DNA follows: TGTGCCAGCAGTTCGGGGACTAGCGGCACAGATACGCAGTATTTT. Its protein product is CASSSGTSGTDTQYF.

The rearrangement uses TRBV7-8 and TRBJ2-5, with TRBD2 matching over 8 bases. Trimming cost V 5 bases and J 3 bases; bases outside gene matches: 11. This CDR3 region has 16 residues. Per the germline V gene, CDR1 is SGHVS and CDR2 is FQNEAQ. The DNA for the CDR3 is TGTGCCAGCAGCCCGGGGGGGATGACTACCGAAGAGACCCAGTACTTC. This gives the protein CASSPGGMTTEETQYF.

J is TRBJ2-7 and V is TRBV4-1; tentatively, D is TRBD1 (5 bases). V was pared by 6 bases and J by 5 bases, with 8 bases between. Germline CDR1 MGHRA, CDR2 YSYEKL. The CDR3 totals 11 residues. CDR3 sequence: CASSHRNEQYF. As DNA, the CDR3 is TGCGCCAGCAGTCACAGGAACGAGCAGTACTTC.

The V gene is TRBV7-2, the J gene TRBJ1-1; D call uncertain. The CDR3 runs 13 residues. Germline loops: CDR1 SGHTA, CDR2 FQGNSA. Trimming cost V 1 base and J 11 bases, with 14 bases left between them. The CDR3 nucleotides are TGTGCCAGCAGCTTAGGTGGACTCTTGATGGCTTTCTTT. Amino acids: CASSLGGLLMAFF.

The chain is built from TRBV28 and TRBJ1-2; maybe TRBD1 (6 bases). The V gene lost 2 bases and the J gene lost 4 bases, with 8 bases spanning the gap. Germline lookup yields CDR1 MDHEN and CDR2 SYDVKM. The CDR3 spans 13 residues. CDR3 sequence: CASSLGGAYGYTF. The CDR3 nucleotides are TGTGCCAGCAGTTTAGGGGGGGCCTATGGCTACACCTTC.

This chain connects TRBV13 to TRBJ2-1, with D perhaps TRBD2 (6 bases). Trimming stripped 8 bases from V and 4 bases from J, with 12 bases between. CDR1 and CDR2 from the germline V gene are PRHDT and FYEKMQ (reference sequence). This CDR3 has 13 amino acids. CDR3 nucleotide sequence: TGTGCCAGCTCCGGGAGATCGTACAATGAGCAGTTCTTC. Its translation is CASSGRSYNEQFF.

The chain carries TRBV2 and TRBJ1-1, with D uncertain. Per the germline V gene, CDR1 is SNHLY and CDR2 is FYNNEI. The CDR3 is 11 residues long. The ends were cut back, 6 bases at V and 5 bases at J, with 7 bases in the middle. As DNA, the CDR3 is TGTGCCAGCAGGCCCCAGACTGAAGCTTTCTTT. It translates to CASRPQTEAFF.

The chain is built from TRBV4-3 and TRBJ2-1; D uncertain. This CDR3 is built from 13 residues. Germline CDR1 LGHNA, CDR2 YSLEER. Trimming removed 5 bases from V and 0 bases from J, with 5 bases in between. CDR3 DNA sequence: TGCGCCAGCAGCTTGAGCTCCTACAATGAGCAGTTCTTC. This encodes CASSLSSYNEQFF.

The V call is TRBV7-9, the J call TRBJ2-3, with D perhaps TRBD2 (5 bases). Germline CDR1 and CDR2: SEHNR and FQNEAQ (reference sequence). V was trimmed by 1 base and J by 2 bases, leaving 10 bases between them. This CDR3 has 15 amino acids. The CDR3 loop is CASSLGLAATDTQYF. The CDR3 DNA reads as TGTGCCAGCAGCTTAGGGCTAGCAGCCACAGATACGCAGTATTTT.